This T cell receptor beta chain was sequenced during a study of T cell responses to AZD1222 COVID-19 vaccine (dated by TCRdb to 2020 to 2023). In terms of the full investigation: TCR sequencing covered 233 trial participants: nearly 210 given two doses of AZD1222 and 26 given two doses of MenACWY control vaccine. Trial participants were enrolled by age into 18-55, 56-69 and 70-plus year subgroups, with about 150, 28 and 57 TCR-sequenced participants respectively. Broad study findings and their caveats: After two AZD1222 doses, spike-specific TCR breadth and depth were significantly higher than at day 0 and than in MenACWY recipients. Epitopes outside the regions mutated in the B.1.351 and B.1.1.7 variants were reportedly recognized by nearly half of the unique spike-specific TCRs. Participants were mostly white British and included more females than males, and it was suggested by the authors that clonal diversity may have been underestimated. Conclusions about previously exposed vaccinees were limited because only six AZD1222 recipients were SARS-CoV-2 seropositive at baseline. Because no day 14 peak-response samples were available, repertoires were characterized only after the peak T cell response. The whole spike protein was spanned by vaccine-associated CD4 TCRs, and dominant responses were seen in regions 160-218 and 743-854. In the small 56-69-year group, the increase in depth fell short of significance, most likely because of low power.

Germline trimming: 4 bases from V, 1 base from J; junction bases outside gene matches: 5. Reading from cysteine to phenylalanine, the CDR3 counts 15 amino acids. Here the CDR3 DNA is all that survives: 45 bases in frame from base 1. The germline V gene sets CDR1 to SGHVS and CDR2 to FQNEAQ. A word on this clone: Its antigen is unknown. There are no base qualities to consult, and no much larger clone falls within one base.

The CDR3 regions of human TCRbeta chains were analyzed by immunosequencing. The published analysis was carried out like this. Repertoire TCRs were checked for matches against a reference library of SARS-CoV-2-specific TCRs that had been generated using the MIRA antigen-specificity platform. Breadth meant the fraction of unique TCRs that were SARS-CoV-2-associated, whereas depth meant the fraction of total T cells that were SARS-CoV-2-associated. Using the MIRA data, each spike-specific TCR was mapped to the spike region that the TCR reacts to and placed in a CD4 or CD8 class. Log10-transformed breadth and depth values were compared by one-way ANOVA with Sidak's multiple comparisons tests. The immuneACCESS repertoire file appears here via TCRdb, limited to in-frame rearrangements. These files lack a portion of the clones; in checked studies, under half of the deficit traces to unresolved V genes, and the cause of the others is not known. V and J calls and clone size are copied from that table; D and trimming were computed from the DNA. Present in this sample are approximately 170,000 clones, 87% of which were seen just once. Over 1% of the sample is taken by the ten largest.

The meaning of the sample's time point label: about 28 days (+/-7) after the second vaccine dose. AZD1222 recipients whose second dose came at about 4 weeks and those whose second dose came at about 12 weeks were combined into one group, since spike-specific TCR depth and breadth did not differ between the two schedules. Vaccinee samples came from UK trials COV001 and COV002, including a single-blind randomized controlled phase 2/3 trial of AZD1222 (ChAdOx1 nCoV-19) in healthy adults. For TCRbeta chain sequencing, PBMC samples from trial participants were taken at day 0 and at day 28 after the second dose.

The sample was peripheral blood, taken 28 days after the second AZD1222 dose. The TCR originated in an adult who received the AZD1222 COVID-19 vaccine. The chain employs TRBV7-8 and TRBJ2-3, with 7 bases matching TRBD2. The bases are TGTGCCAGCAGCTCCGGGACTACTCGCACAGATACGCAGTATTTT. The resulting protein is CASSSGTTRTDTQYF.